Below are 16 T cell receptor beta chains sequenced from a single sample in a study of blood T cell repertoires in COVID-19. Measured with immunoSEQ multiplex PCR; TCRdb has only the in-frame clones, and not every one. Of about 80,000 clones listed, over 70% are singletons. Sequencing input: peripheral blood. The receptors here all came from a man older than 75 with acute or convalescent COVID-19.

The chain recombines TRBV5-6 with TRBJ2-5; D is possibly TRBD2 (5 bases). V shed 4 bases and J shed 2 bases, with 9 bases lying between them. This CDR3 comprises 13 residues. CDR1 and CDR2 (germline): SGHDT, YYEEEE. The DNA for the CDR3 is TGTGCCAGCAGCCCCTCGGGACAAGAGACCCAGTACTTC. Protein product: CASSPSGQETQYF.

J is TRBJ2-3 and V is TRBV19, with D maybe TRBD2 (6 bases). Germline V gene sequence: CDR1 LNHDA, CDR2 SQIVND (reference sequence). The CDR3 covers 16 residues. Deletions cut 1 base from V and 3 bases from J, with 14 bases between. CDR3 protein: CASSIGGVGLTDTQYF. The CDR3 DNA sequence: TGTGCCAGTAGTATAGGGGGGGTTGGACTGACAGATACGCAGTATTTT.

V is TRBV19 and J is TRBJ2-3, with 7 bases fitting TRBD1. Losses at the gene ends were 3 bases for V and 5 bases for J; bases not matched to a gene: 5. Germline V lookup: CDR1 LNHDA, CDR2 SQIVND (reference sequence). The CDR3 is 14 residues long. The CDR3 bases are TGTGCCAGTAGTATTTCGACAGGGAAAGATACGCAGTATTTT. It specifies CASSISTGKDTQYF.

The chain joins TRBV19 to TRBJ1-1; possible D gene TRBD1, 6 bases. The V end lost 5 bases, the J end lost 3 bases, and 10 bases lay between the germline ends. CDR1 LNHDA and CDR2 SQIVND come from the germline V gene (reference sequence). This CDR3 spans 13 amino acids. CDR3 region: CASSGGGYTEAFF. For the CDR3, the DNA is TGTGCCAGTAGTGGCGGGGGCTACACTGAAGCTTTCTTT.

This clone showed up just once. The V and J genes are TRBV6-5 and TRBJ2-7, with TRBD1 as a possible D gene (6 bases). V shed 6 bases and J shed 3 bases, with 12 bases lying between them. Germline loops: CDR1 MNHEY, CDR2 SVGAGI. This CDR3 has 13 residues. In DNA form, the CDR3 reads TGTGCCAGCAGGGGACAAGGGGTCTACGAGCAGTACTTC. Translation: CASRGQGVYEQYF.

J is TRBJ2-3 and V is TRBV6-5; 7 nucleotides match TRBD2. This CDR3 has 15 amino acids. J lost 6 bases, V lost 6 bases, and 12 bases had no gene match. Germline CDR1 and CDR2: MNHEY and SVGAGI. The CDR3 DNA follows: TGTGCCAGCAGCGCAGAGCCGGGGGGAGGGGATACGCAGTATTTT. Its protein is CASSAEPGGGDTQYF.

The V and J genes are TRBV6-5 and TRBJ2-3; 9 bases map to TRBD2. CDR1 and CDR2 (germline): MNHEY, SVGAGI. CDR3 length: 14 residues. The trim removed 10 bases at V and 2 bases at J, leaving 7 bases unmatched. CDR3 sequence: CATSAGGDTDTQYF. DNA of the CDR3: TGTGCCACCTCGGCGGGGGGGGACACAGATACGCAGTATTTT.

The CDR3 region has the DNA TGTGCCAGCAGCTTAACTCCGGCAGCGTATAATTCACCCCTCCACTTT. Protein: CASSLTPAAYNSPLHF. The chain combines TRBV7-3 with TRBJ1-6; D is uncertain. The CDR3 covers 16 residues. Germline values: CDR1 SGHTA, CDR2 FQGTGA. The germline V and J ends were trimmed by 0 bases and 4 bases, with 10 bases remaining between them.

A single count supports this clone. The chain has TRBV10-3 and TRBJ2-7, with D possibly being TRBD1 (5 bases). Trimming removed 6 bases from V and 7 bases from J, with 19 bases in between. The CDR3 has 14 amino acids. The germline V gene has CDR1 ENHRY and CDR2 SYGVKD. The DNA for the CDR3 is TGTGCCATCAGCGCAAGCCGAGCAGGGCAAGAGCAGTACTTC. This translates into CAISASRAGQEQYF.

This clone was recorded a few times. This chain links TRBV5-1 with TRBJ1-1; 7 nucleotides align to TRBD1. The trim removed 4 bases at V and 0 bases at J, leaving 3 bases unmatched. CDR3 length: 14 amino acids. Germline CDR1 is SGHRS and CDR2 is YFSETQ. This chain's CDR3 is CASSRGQMNTEAFF. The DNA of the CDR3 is TGCGCCAGCAGCCGGGGACAGATGAACACTGAAGCTTTCTTT.

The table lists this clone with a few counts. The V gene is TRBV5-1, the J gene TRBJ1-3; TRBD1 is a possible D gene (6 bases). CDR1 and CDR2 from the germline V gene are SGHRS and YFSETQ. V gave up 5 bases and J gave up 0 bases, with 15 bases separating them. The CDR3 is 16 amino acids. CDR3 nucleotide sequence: TGCGCCAGCAGTCCGGGGACACACAGCTCTGGAAACACCATATATTTT. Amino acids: CASSPGTHSSGNTIYF.

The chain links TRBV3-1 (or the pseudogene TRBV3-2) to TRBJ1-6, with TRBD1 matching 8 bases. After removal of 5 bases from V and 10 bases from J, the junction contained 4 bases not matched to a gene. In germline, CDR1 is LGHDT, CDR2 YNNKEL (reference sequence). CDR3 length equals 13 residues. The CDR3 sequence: CASSTDRVSPLHF. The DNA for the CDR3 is TGTGCCAGCAGCACGGACAGGGTATCACCCCTCCACTTT.

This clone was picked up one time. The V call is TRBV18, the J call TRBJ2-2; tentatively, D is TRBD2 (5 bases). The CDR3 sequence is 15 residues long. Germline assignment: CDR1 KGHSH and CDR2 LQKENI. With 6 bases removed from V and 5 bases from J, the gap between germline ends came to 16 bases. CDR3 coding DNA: TGTGCCAGCTCCCCTGGACTCCAGAGAACCGGGGAGCTGTTTTTT. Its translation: CASSPGLQRTGELFF.

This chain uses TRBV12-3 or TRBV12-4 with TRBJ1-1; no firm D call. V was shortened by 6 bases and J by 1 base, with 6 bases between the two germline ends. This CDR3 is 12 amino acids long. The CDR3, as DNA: TGTGCCAGCAGCCCCAAGAACACTGAAGCTTTCTTT. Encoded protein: CASSPKNTEAFF.

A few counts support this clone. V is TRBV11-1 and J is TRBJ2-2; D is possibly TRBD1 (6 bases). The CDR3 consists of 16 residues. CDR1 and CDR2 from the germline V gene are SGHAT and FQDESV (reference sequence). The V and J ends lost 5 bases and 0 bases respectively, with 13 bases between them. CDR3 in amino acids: CASSPEGQSNTGELFF. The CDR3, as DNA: TGTGCCAGCAGCCCCGAAGGACAGTCGAACACCGGGGAGCTGTTTTTT.

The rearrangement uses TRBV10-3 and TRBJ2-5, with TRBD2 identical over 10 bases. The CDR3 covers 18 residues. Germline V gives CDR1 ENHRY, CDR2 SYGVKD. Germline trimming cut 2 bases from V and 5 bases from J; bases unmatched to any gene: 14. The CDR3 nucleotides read TGTGCCATCAGTGAGAGGGCAAGGGTAGCGGGGGGAAGGGAGACCCAGTACTTC. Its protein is CAISERARVAGGRETQYF.